Listed here are 11 T cell receptor beta chains from one sample, sequenced in a study of Ad26.COV2.S vaccination and SARS-CoV-2 variants. Sequencing used immunoSEQ multiplex PCR; TCRdb keeps in-frame clones, though not all of them. The repertoire holds roughly 100,000 clones, with around 81% as singletons. The sequenced sample was peripheral blood, obtained after recovery from COVID-19. The source is a human donor who had recovered from COVID-19.

The chain joins TRBV27 to TRBJ1-2; 8 bases agree with TRBD1. With 2 bases clipped from V and 4 bases from J, the junction kept 9 bases outside the gene matches. The CDR3 spans 16 residues. Germline V gene sequence: CDR1 MNHEY, CDR2 SMNVEV (reference sequence). Here the CDR3 reads CASSLTTGGNGYGYTF. The CDR3 DNA reads as TGTGCCAGCAGTTTAACCACAGGGGGAAATGGCTATGGCTACACCTTC.

V gene TRBV6-1 combines with J gene TRBJ1-5; maybe TRBD1 (6 bases). The V gene's germline CDR1 is MNHNS and CDR2 SASEGT. Trimming removed 0 bases from V and 4 bases from J, with 25 bases in between. The CDR3 runs 20 residues. Here the CDR3 DNA reads TGTGCCAGCAGTGAAGCGTCCCGGGGGCGCCTGACTATGAAGAATCAGCCCCAGCATTTT. This gives the protein CASSEASRGRLTMKNQPQHF.

The chain recombines TRBV6-5 with TRBJ1-5; 8 bases match TRBD1. Germline V gene data show CDR1 as MNHEY and CDR2 as SVGAGI. Losses at the gene ends were 7 bases for V and 5 bases for J; bases not matched to a gene: 7. CDR3 length: 14 amino acids. CDR3 coding DNA: TGTGCCAGCAACCCTCAGGGGGCGCATCAGCCCCAGCATTTT. This encodes CASNPQGAHQPQHF.

This clone was seen a single time. The rearrangement joins TRBV6-2 or TRBV6-3 to TRBJ1-5, with 8 bases aligning to TRBD1. The CDR3 is 17 residues long. Per germline, CDR1 MNHEY and CDR2 SVGEGT. V trimming: 4 bases; J trimming: 6 bases; junction bases outside the gene matches: 14. The CDR3 coding sequence is TGTGCCAGCAGTTTAAGAACGGACAGGGCGGTCGGTCAGCCCCAGCATTTT. Its translation is CASSLRTDRAVGQPQHF.

The chain links TRBV7-9 to TRBJ2-2; D is undetermined. Trimming left V 1 base short and J 6 bases short, with 6 bases between. The CDR3 extends over 13 amino acids. Germline-derived CDR1 and CDR2 are SEHNR and FQNEAQ (reference sequence). The CDR3 bases are TGTGCCAGCAGCTTAGAAGGGTCCGGGGAGCTGTTTTTT. It codes for CASSLEGSGELFF. Looking up the rest from reference TRBV7-9 and TRBJ2-2 gives the full variable domain: DTGVSQNPRHKITKRGQNVTFRCDPISEHNRLYWYRQTLGQGPEFLTYFQNEAQLEKSRLLSDRFSAERPKGSFSTLEIQRTEQGDSAMYLCASSLEGSGELFFGEGSRLTVL.

The J gene is TRBJ2-2, the V gene TRBV2; 8 bases align to TRBD1. The CDR3 sequence is 13 residues long. The trim removed 8 bases at V and 7 bases at J, leaving 6 bases unmatched. The germline CDR1 and CDR2 sequences are SNHLY and FYNNEI. The CDR3 reads CASRRGRDGELFF. The CDR3 nucleotides read TGTGCCAGCCGCAGGGGGCGAGACGGGGAGCTGTTTTTT.

In DNA form, the CDR3 reads TGTGCCAGCAGCTCGGGGGGCCAAGAGACCCAGTACTTC. Its translation: CASSSGGQETQYF. The chain is built from TRBV5-4 and TRBJ2-5, with TRBD2 matching 7 bases. CDR1 and CDR2 from the germline V gene are SGHNT and YYREEE (reference sequence). The length of the CDR3 is 13 residues. With 3 bases clipped from V and 1 base from J, the junction kept 0 bases outside the gene matches.

V gene TRBV28 combines with J gene TRBJ2-7, with 8 nucleotides matching TRBD1. Per germline, CDR1 MDHEN and CDR2 SYDVKM. The CDR3 extends over 20 amino acids. Trimming removed 3 bases from V and 3 bases from J; junction bases left unmatched: 22. Here the CDR3 reads CASSFMGLGGRTGKIYEQYF. The CDR3 DNA reads as TGTGCCAGCAGTTTTATGGGTCTGGGGGGACGGACAGGGAAAATCTACGAGCAGTACTTC. The whole variable domain, remainder taken from reference TRBV28 and TRBJ2-7, is DVKVTQSSRYLVKRTGEKVFLECVQDMDHENMFWYRQDPGLGLRLIYFSYDVKMKEKGDIPEGYSVSREKKERFSLILESASTNQTSMYLCASSFMGLGGRTGKIYEQYFGPGTRLTVT.

The chain carries TRBV5-1 and TRBJ2-4; TRBD1 matches at 9 bases. This CDR3 has 13 residues. Trimming cost V 4 bases and J 6 bases; bases outside gene matches: 2. CDR1 is SGHRS, CDR2 YFSETQ, per germline. This CDR3 is CASSLGQGNIQYF. CDR3 bases: TGCGCCAGCAGCCTGGGACAGGGAAACATTCAGTACTTC.

This clone was found once. This rearrangement joins TRBV19 to TRBJ1-5; D uncertain. V lost 8 bases and J lost 3, with 23 bases in between. The CDR3 has 17 amino acids. Germline V gene data show CDR1 as LNHDA and CDR2 as SQIVND (reference sequence). The CDR3 sequence is CASQTRSRVLHNQPQHF. The DNA of the CDR3 is TGTGCCAGTCAAACCCGTTCGAGGGTCCTACACAATCAGCCCCAGCATTTT.

CDR3 in amino acids: CASKRDSYNSPLHF. As DNA, the CDR3 is TGTGCCAGTAAGAGGGACTCCTATAATTCACCCCTCCACTTT. This chain links TRBV19 with TRBJ1-6, with D unclear. V lost 7 bases and J lost 0, with 7 bases in between. The CDR3 runs to 14 residues. Germline lookup yields CDR1 LNHDA and CDR2 SQIVND (reference sequence).